The entry below gives a single T cell receptor beta chain sequence along with its context. The antigen is undetermined. CDR3 length equals 15 residues. The ends lost 4 bases at V and 4 bases at J; junction bases unmatched: 8. The germline V gene has CDR1 MDHEN and CDR2 SYDVKM. The source of the sample is a study of T cell responses to AZD1222 COVID-19 vaccine. Background on the study: Some second doses came at about 4 weeks and others at about 12 weeks; these were pooled. Study outcomes and limitations: Donor demographics were predominantly white British with a female majority; clonal diversity may be underestimated. Breadth and depth of Spike-specific TCRs rose after two AZD1222 doses. Among spike-specific TCRs, nearly half reportedly target unmutated variant regions.

Here immunoSEQ multiplex PCR was the method, and the copy in TCRdb shows in-frame clones only, minus some. Among about 97,000 clones listed, over 75% were seen once. The chain is built from TRBV28 and TRBJ1-1; TRBD1 matches 8 bases. The receptor was isolated from an adult in good health. The source material was peripheral blood, sampled on day 0 of AZD1222 vaccination. Here the CDR3 DNA reads TGTGCCAGCAGTTGGGAGGACAGGGAATTCACTGAAGCTTTCTTT. Amino acid sequence: CASSWEDREFTEAFF.